A selection of T cell receptor beta chains follows, all from one sample in a study of cytomegalovirus exposure and HLA in healthy donors. The method was immunoSEQ multiplex PCR; TCRdb's version includes in-frame clones alone and lacks a portion of them. The table includes over 100,000 clones, just under 80% detected once. The source material was PBMCs. The receptors here all came from a man aged 30 to 39 in good health and CMV-seronegative. Each CDR3 is given with its conserved first and last residue. The order of the fields is J gene, V gene, clone size, CDR3 protein. Size values are once, few and many counts, or a class for expanded clones, and some rows have none.

TRBJ2-1 | TRBV28 | few | CASSSPSGRNEQFF
TRBJ1-2 | TRBV6-1 | . | CASRRGQGSNYGYTF
TRBJ2-1 | TRBV19 | . | CASSMSYEQFF
TRBJ2-3 | TRBV4-2 | . | CASSQEGGPSTDTQYF
TRBJ2-7 | TRBV6-1 | once | CASSAGAAASYEQYF
TRBJ2-1 | TRBV4-2 | few | CASSQVSGASYNEQFF
TRBJ1-6 | TRBV7-9 | once | CASRGSSYNSPLHF
TRBJ2-3 | TRBV4-1 | . | CASSQAGLTFTDTQYF
TRBJ2-3 | TRBV27 | . | CASSTQRGAPQYTQYF
TRBJ2-5 | TRBV10-3 | . | CAIGQYQETQYF
TRBJ1-2 | TRBV29-1 | . | CSVDFRQGGGYTF
TRBJ2-7 | TRBV4-2 | . | CASSQGTSGPYEQYF
TRBJ1-1 | TRBV6-5 | . | CASSYWRNTEAFF
TRBJ2-1 | TRBV28 | once | CASSVGAGRVDEQFF